A single sample is the source of the 9 T cell receptor beta chains below, sequenced in a study of blood T cells in healthy people across ages. Through a sample-barcoded 5' primer and a J-beta primer mix, a second PCR was run for roughly 7 to 11 cycles. TCRdb recomputed calls from the 5' RACE reads with MiXCR, one row per CDR3 protein. The data hold roughly 680,000 distinct CDR3 sequences, with roughly 21% observed a single time. The sequenced material came from blood. These receptors were taken from a man aged 70 or older in good health.

There are a few counts of this clonotype. The chain employs TRBV18 and TRBJ1-5; D ambiguous. This CDR3 contains 14 residues. V was clipped by 3 bases and J by 6 bases, with 12 bases between them. CDR1 is KGHSH, CDR2 LQKENI, per germline. As DNA, the CDR3 is TGTGCCAGCTCACCGCGGCAGGACCGTCAGCCCCAGCATTTT. As protein: CASSPRQDRQPQHF. Full variable domain (rest looked up from reference TRBV18 and TRBJ1-5): NAGVMQNPRHLVRRRGQEARLRCSPMKGHSHVYWYRQLPEEGLKFMVYLQKENIIDESGMPKERFSAEFPKEGPSILRIQQVVRGDSAAYFCASSPRQDRQPQHFGDGTRLSIL.

The CDR3 protein is CASSADGLVNEKLFF. The CDR3 DNA reads as TGTGCCAGCAGTGCCGACGGACTCGTGAATGAAAAACTGTTTTTT. The genes are TRBV6-1 and TRBJ1-4, with D unclear. CDR1 and CDR2 (germline): MNHNS, SASEGT. CDR3 length: 15 amino acids. V shed 4 bases and J shed 5 bases, with 14 bases lying between them.

DNA for the CDR3: TGCAGTGCTAGAGGAATCATAGGGGATGGGGAGACCCAGTACTTC. It translates to CSARGIIGDGETQYF. V is TRBV20-1 and J is TRBJ2-5, with a weak D call TRBD1 (5 bases). Per the germline V gene, CDR1 is DFQATT and CDR2 is SNEGSKA (reference sequence). V gave up 1 base and J gave up 5 bases, with 17 bases separating them. This CDR3 is built from 15 residues.

The J gene is TRBJ2-2, the V gene TRBV9, with D perhaps TRBD2 (6 bases). From germline, CDR1 is SGDLS and CDR2 YYNGEE. V was cut by 4 bases and J by 4 bases, with 20 bases left in between. CDR3 length equals 17 residues. CDR3 nucleotides: TGTGCCAGCAGCCCACCGGGACTGCCTACGAGCACCGGGGAGCTGTTTTTT. Translated, it gives CASSPPGLPTSTGELFF.

V gene TRBV3-1 combines with J gene TRBJ2-3; TRBD2 is a possible D gene (6 bases). The CDR3 length is 14 residues. Per the germline V gene, CDR1 is LGHDT and CDR2 is YNNKEL (reference sequence). V was cut by 1 base and J by 5 bases, with 10 bases left in between. The DNA of the CDR3 is TGTGCCAGCAGCCAAGCGGGAGCGAGAGATACGCAGTATTTT. This gives the protein CASSQAGARDTQYF.

As to this clonotype: The conserved phenylalanine or tryptophan normally closing the CDR3 is absent here, so this likely arose from a read error. This chain joins TRBV5-1 and TRBJ1-2, with 8 nucleotides matching TRBD1. Germline V gives CDR1 SGHRS, CDR2 YFSETQ. With V trimmed by 3 bases and J by 4 bases, 5 bases remained unmatched. The CDR3 consists of 14 residues. CDR3 in DNA: TGCGCCAGCAGCTCGACAGGGGAGGCCTATGGCTACACCCTC. This sequence encodes CASSSTGEAYGYTL.

This clonotype was picked up a small number of times. The DNA for the CDR3 is TGTGCCAGCAGCATCAGGGGGCGAGAGACCCAGTACTTC. Translation: CASSIRGRETQYF. This chain joins TRBV7-2 and TRBJ2-5, with 8 bases that match TRBD1. Germline V lookup: CDR1 SGHTA, CDR2 FQGNSA. CDR3 length: 13 residues. Trimming took 5 bases from V and 4 from J; bases not matched to a gene: 3.

This clonotype was recorded at least ten times. The V call is TRBV5-1, the J call TRBJ2-3, with TRBD2 as a possible D gene (5 bases). CDR3 length equals 15 residues. V was trimmed by 2 bases and J by 1 base, leaving 11 bases between them. Germline V gene data show CDR1 as SGHRS and CDR2 as YFSETQ. CDR3 DNA: TGCGCCAGCAGCTTTGAGGGCACCCGCACAGATACGCAGTATTTT. This encodes CASSFEGTRTDTQYF.

This chain links TRBV3-1 with TRBJ1-6; TRBD1 is a possible D gene (6 bases). Germline V CDR1 and CDR2: LGHDT, YNNKEL (reference sequence). V shed 7 bases and J shed 4 bases, with 11 bases lying between them. The CDR3 runs to 14 residues. The DNA for the CDR3 is TGTGCCAGCAAGGGGGTAGGATATAATTCACCCCTCCACTTT. Amino acids: CASKGVGYNSPLHF.